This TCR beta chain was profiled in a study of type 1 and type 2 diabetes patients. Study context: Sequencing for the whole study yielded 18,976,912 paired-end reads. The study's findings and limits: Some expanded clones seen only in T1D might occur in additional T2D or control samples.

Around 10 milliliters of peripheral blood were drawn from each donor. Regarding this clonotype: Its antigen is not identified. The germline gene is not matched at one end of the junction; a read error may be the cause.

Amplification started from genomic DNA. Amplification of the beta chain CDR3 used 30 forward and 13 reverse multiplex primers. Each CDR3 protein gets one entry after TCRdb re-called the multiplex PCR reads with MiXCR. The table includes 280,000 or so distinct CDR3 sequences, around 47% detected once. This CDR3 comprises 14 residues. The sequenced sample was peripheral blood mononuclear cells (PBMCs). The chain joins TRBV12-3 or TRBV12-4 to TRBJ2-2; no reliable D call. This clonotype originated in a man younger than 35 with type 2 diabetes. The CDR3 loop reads CASGLMENTGELFF. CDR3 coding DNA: TGTGCCAGCGGTTTAATGGAGAACACCGGGGAGCTGTTTTTT.